Given below is one T cell receptor (beta chain) in context. This sample is part of a study of T-cell memory formation after mild COVID-19. MiXCR, run by TCRdb on the 5' RACE reads, gives a single entry per CDR3 protein. The repertoire consists of 150,000 to 200,000 distinct CDR3 sequences, with 13% occurring once and the leading ten covering approximately 3.6%. This CDR3 comprises 13 residues. Germline V lookup: CDR1 SEHNR, CDR2 FQNEAQ (reference sequence). Trimming pared 5 bases from V and 6 bases from J, leaving 14 bases between. V is TRBV7-9 and J is TRBJ2-7, with no clear D. Sequencing input: PBMCs or a T cell subset sorted from them (not recorded which). The receptor was isolated from a man between 18 and 29 years old who had mild COVID-19 (a few samples of this study predate the infection). Cell type and time point are not known. In DNA, the CDR3 is TGTGCCAGCAGCCCGGTGGGGTCTTCCGAGCAGTACGTC. This encodes CASSPVGSSEQYV.